The 31 T cell receptor beta chains below were found in one sample sequenced in a study of beta chain features in type 1 diabetes. Expressed TCRB transcripts were sequenced, since all the RNA that had been isolated was reverse transcribed. TCRdb keeps only in-frame clones here, not all; method: immunoSEQ multiplex PCR. The sample records about 140,000 clones, about 9.7% being singletons. The sample comprised central memory CD4+ T cells from blood. The receptor source for this set is a woman in her thirties or forties in good health.

There are a few counts of this clone. The chain links TRBV11-2 to TRBJ2-7, with D possibly TRBD1 on 5 matching bases. The CDR3 totals 13 residues. Per the germline V gene, CDR1 is SGHAT and CDR2 is FQNNGV. Deletions cut 0 bases from V and 11 bases from J, with 14 bases between. The CDR3 nucleotides read TGTGCCAGCAGCTTAGAAGGGCAGGGCCTCGAGTACTTC. Translated: CASSLEGQGLEYF.

The chain recombines TRBV7-8 with TRBJ1-2; D gene uncertain. The CDR3 has 13 amino acids. CDR1 is SGHVS and CDR2 is FQNEAQ in the germline V gene. Trimming left V 9 bases short and J 2 bases short, with 13 bases between. CDR3 bases: TGTGCCAGTAAAAGCCTAAGAAACTATGGCTACACCTTC. Residues: CASKSLRNYGYTF.

This clone has just a few counts. The V gene is TRBV19, the J gene TRBJ1-1; D gene ambiguous. The length of the CDR3 is 13 residues. CDR1 is LNHDA and CDR2 is SQIVND in the germline V gene (reference sequence). V lost 5 bases and J 5 bases, leaving 12 bases between the germline ends. CDR3 loop: CASSQAVWTEAFF. CDR3 bases: TGTGCCAGTAGTCAGGCAGTCTGGACTGAAGCTTTCTTT. Looking up the rest from reference TRBV19 and TRBJ1-1 gives the full variable domain: DGGITQSPKYLFRKEGQNVTLSCEQNLNHDAMYWYRQDPGQGLRLIYYSQIVNDFQKGDIAEGYSVSREKKESFPLTVTSAQKNPTAFYLCASSQAVWTEAFFGQGTRLTVV.

The CDR3 sequence: CASSLDEGAPYEQYF. In DNA form, the CDR3 reads TGTGCCAGCAGCTTAGATGAGGGGGCACCCTACGAGCAGTACTTC. This chain uses TRBV11-2 with TRBJ2-5; TRBD1 matches at 7 bases. The DNA end is more similar to TRBJ2-7, so the J call may be wrong. The CDR3 has 15 amino acids. Germline V gene lookup returns CDR1 SGHAT and CDR2 FQNNGV.

The chain recombines TRBV9 with TRBJ2-5; a weak D match, TRBD2 (6 bases). The ends were cut back, 5 bases at V and 5 bases at J, with 16 bases in the middle. CDR1 is SGDLS, CDR2 YYNGEE, per germline. The CDR3 extends over 14 amino acids. CDR3 in DNA: TGTGCCAGCAGAGCCGGCGGCGGAGGGGAGACCCAGTACTTC. Its translation is CASRAGGGGETQYF.

The chain combines TRBV19 with TRBJ1-2, with D possibly being TRBD1 (5 bases). Trimming left V 2 bases short and J 5 bases short, with 12 bases between. Germline V CDR1 and CDR2: LNHDA, SQIVND (reference sequence). CDR3 length: 14 amino acids. The CDR3 nucleotides are TGTGCCAGTAGTATAAGAAGGGGTGTATATGGCTACACCTTC. Protein sequence: CASSIRRGVYGYTF.

This clone was seen many times. The gene calls are TRBV7-2 and TRBJ2-3, with D unclear. V gave up 4 bases and J gave up 5 bases, with 10 bases separating them. The CDR3 contains 13 residues. Germline lookup yields CDR1 SGHTA and CDR2 FQGNSA. CDR3 protein: CASSYRRGDTQYF. As DNA, the CDR3 is TGTGCCAGCAGCTACCGCCGAGGAGATACGCAGTATTTT.

In DNA form, the CDR3 reads TGTGCCAGTAGTATAGGGAGGGACCGCAATCAGCCCCAGCATTTT. Protein product: CASSIGRDRNQPQHF. The chain uses TRBV19 and TRBJ1-5; possible D gene TRBD1, 5 bases. This CDR3 contains 15 residues. The germline CDR1 and CDR2 sequences are LNHDA and SQIVND (reference sequence). V was trimmed by 1 base and J by 2 bases, leaving 9 bases between them.

This clone turned up a few times. V gene TRBV2 combines with J gene TRBJ1-5; D gene unclear. The CDR3 spans 12 residues. The V end lost 7 bases, the J end lost 5 bases, and 9 bases lay between the germline ends. Per germline, CDR1 SNHLY and CDR2 FYNNEI. CDR3 amino acids: CASTTADQPQHF. The CDR3 bases are TGTGCCAGCACTACAGCTGATCAGCCCCAGCATTTT.

This sequence joins TRBV10-1 and TRBJ2-3; 7 nucleotides line up with TRBD1. Germline CDR1 WNHNN, CDR2 SYGVQD (reference sequence). CDR3 length: 14 amino acids. The J segment lost 5 bases and the V segment lost 5 bases, leaving 7 bases of the junction unmatched. The CDR3 region is CASSSGTAQDTQYF. In DNA, the CDR3 is TGCGCCAGCAGTTCCGGGACAGCCCAAGATACGCAGTATTTT.

The chain is built from TRBV2 and TRBJ1-5, with TRBD1 as a possible D gene (6 bases). V was clipped by 8 bases and J by 2 bases, with 13 bases between them. Per germline, CDR1 SNHLY and CDR2 FYNNEI. This CDR3 region has 14 residues. The CDR3 bases are TGTGCCAGCCAGGGGCAGCCCGGCAATCAGCCCCAGCATTTT. This translates into CASQGQPGNQPQHF.

This clone was seen repeatedly, ten times or more. This rearrangement joins TRBV7-2 to TRBJ2-7, with a weak D call TRBD2 (6 bases). CDR3 length: 15 amino acids. Trimming left V 5 bases short and J 7 bases short, with 21 bases between. The germline V gene has CDR1 SGHTA and CDR2 FQGNSA. DNA of the CDR3: TGTGCCAGCAGCCAACCCGGCCTGGGCGCGGGGGAGCAGTACTTC. Translation gives CASSQPGLGAGEQYF.

This clone was counted a few times. The chain is built from TRBV5-1 and TRBJ2-2, with D tentatively TRBD1 (5 bases). V lost 1 base to trimming and J lost 1 base, with 8 bases between them. Germline values: CDR1 SGHRS, CDR2 YFSETQ. CDR3 length equals 15 residues. This CDR3 is CASSLRQRNTGELFF. CDR3 nucleotides: TGCGCCAGCAGCTTGAGACAGCGGAACACCGGGGAGCTGTTTTTT.

This clone was observed a handful of times. The CDR3 DNA reads as TGTGCCCTTTCTAGCGGCACAGATACGCAGTATTTT. It is translated as CALSSGTDTQYF. The chain joins TRBV10-3 to TRBJ2-3; perhaps TRBD2 as D (6 bases). The CDR3 has 12 residues. Per the germline V gene, CDR1 is ENHRY and CDR2 is SYGVKD. Between the trimmed V and J ends, which lost 11 bases and 1 base, there was a span of 10 bases.

In its sample, this clone was seen a few times. The rearrangement joins TRBV18 to TRBJ1-1; D gene unclear. Germline CDR1 KGHSH, CDR2 LQKENI. The CDR3 is made up of 14 amino acids. Trimming cost V 1 base and J 3 bases, with 9 bases left between them. CDR3 bases: TGTGCCAGCTCACCACGAGACTGGGACACTGAAGCTTTCTTT. It specifies CASSPRDWDTEAFF.

The chain combines TRBV19 with TRBJ2-1; 15 nucleotides agree with TRBD2. J lost 7 bases, V lost 6 bases, and 1 base had no gene match. CDR1 is LNHDA and CDR2 is SQIVND in the germline V gene (reference sequence). The CDR3 is 14 amino acids. The CDR3 nucleotides read TGTGCCAGTAGCGGGACTAGCGGGAGGAATGAGCAGTTCTTC. It encodes CASSGTSGRNEQFF.

This clone was seen ten or more times. V and J are TRBV18 and TRBJ2-1, with TRBD1 identical over 7 bases. The CDR3 consists of 13 residues. Trimming took 8 bases from V and 8 from J; bases not matched to a gene: 9. CDR1 and CDR2 from the germline V gene are KGHSH and LQKENI. CDR3 DNA: TGTGCCAGCGGGGAAGGGGGCTTAGATGAGCAGTTCTTC. Protein sequence: CASGEGGLDEQFF.

The gene calls are TRBV4-3 and TRBJ2-1; 7 nucleotides align to TRBD2. The CDR3 is made up of 18 amino acids. Trimming at V came to 1 base and at J to 1 base, leaving 10 bases not matched to a gene. Germline values: CDR1 LGHNA, CDR2 YSLEER. The CDR3 DNA reads as TGCGCCAGCAGCCAAGTGCCCCGGGGGGTCGGTTCCTACAATGAGCAGTTCTTC. It yields the protein CASSQVPRGVGSYNEQFF.

This clone was recorded a few times. The chain uses TRBV10-3 and TRBJ2-1; 9 bases fit TRBD2. Germline V lookup: CDR1 ENHRY, CDR2 SYGVKD. The V and J ends lost 4 bases and 9 bases, in that order; junction bases with no gene match: 4. The CDR3 spans 13 residues. In DNA, the CDR3 is TGTGCCATCAGTGGCGGGGGGGCCCCTGAGCAGTTCTTC. Amino acids: CAISGGGAPEQFF.

This rearrangement joins TRBV7-9 to TRBJ2-1; D remains unclear. Deletions cut 3 bases from V and 7 bases from J, with 16 bases between. CDR1 is SEHNR, CDR2 FQNEAQ, per germline (reference sequence). The CDR3 is 15 residues long. CDR3 in amino acids: CASSFLASPENEQFF. In DNA form, the CDR3 reads TGTGCCAGCAGCTTTCTCGCGAGCCCGGAGAATGAGCAGTTCTTC.

This clone was detected only a few times. The J gene is TRBJ1-1, the V gene TRBV5-6, with 7 positions matching TRBD1. The trim removed 5 bases at V and 0 bases at J, leaving 4 bases unmatched. Germline V gene lookup returns CDR1 SGHDT and CDR2 YYEEEE. This CDR3 region has 14 residues. For the CDR3, the DNA is TGTGCCAGCAGGGAGACAGGGTTGAACACTGAAGCTTTCTTT. It yields the protein CASRETGLNTEAFF.

This clone turned up a few times. This chain joins TRBV27 and TRBJ1-5; D ambiguous. The CDR3 sequence is 11 residues long. Trimming cost V 5 bases and J 5 bases, with 4 bases left between them. Germline V lookup: CDR1 MNHEY, CDR2 SMNVEV (reference sequence). In DNA, the CDR3 is TGTGCCAGCAGTGGGCATCAGCCCCAGCATTTT. It translates to CASSGHQPQHF.

V and J are TRBV9 and TRBJ2-3; TRBD1 matches at 9 bases. V was clipped by 4 bases and J by 0 bases; unmatched bases: 12. The CDR3 consists of 18 residues. Germline-derived CDR1 and CDR2 are SGDLS and YYNGEE. CDR3 sequence: CASSTGTGTSTSTDTQYF. CDR3 DNA: TGTGCCAGCAGCACCGGGACAGGGACAAGTACTAGCACAGATACGCAGTATTTT.

The rearrangement links TRBV7-2 to TRBJ2-3, with 9 bases matching TRBD2. In germline, CDR1 is SGHTA, CDR2 FQGNSA. V lost 4 bases, J lost 3 bases, and 11 bases stayed unmatched. The CDR3 contains 17 residues. The CDR3 DNA reads as TGTGCCAGCAGCTCTACACGCGGGGGGGCGTGGACAGATACGCAGTATTTT. Translated, it gives CASSSTRGGAWTDTQYF.

This clone was seen a handful of times. Written as DNA, the CDR3 is TGTGCCAGCAGTCAAGGACAGGGGGGATATGAGACCCAGTACTTC. It is translated as CASSQGQGGYETQYF. The V call is TRBV2, the J call TRBJ2-5; TRBD1 aligns across 10 bases. The CDR3 is 15 amino acids. Trimming removed 5 bases from V and 5 bases from J; junction bases left unmatched: 8. In germline, CDR1 is SNHLY, CDR2 FYNNEI.

This clone was observed many times. The chain has TRBV23-1 and TRBJ2-3, with a possible D match to TRBD1 (5 bases). TRBV23-1 is an ORF for which the function is uncertain. V gave up 4 bases and J gave up 4 bases, with 21 bases separating them. The CDR3 is 17 residues long. Written as DNA, the CDR3 is TGCGCCAGCAGTCTATGCCCTGGGGCCTCATTCGCAGATACGCAGTATTTT. It yields the protein CASSLCPGASFADTQYF.

The chain couples TRBV2 to TRBJ2-1, with 9 bases aligning to TRBD1. The CDR3 consists of 14 residues. After removal of 8 bases from V and 0 bases from J, the junction contained 2 bases not matched to a gene. In germline, CDR1 is SNHLY, CDR2 FYNNEI. CDR3 amino acids: CASLTGGSYNEQFF. Here the CDR3 DNA reads TGTGCCAGCTTGACAGGGGGCTCCTACAATGAGCAGTTCTTC.

The gene calls are TRBV4-1 and TRBJ2-7; D is uncertain. The V gene's germline CDR1 is MGHRA and CDR2 YSYEKL. Trimming took 1 base from V and 5 from J, leaving 12 bases between them. The CDR3 has 14 residues. CDR3 sequence: CASSQAGRSDEQYF. CDR3 DNA sequence: TGCGCCAGCAGCCAAGCTGGCAGGTCGGACGAGCAGTACTTC.

V is TRBV7-2 and J is TRBJ1-2; maybe TRBD1 (5 bases). V dropped 4 bases and J dropped 4 bases, with 13 bases sitting between them. CDR3 length: 14 amino acids. Germline CDR1 and CDR2: SGHTA and FQGNSA. The CDR3 protein is CASSSQTDRYGYTF. CDR3 nucleotides: TGTGCCAGCAGCTCCCAGACAGATCGCTATGGCTACACCTTC.

A few counts support this clone. This chain links TRBV27 with TRBJ1-1; D is uncertain. Germline CDR1 reads MNHEY; CDR2 reads SMNVEV (reference sequence). The length of the CDR3 is 15 residues. Between the trimmed V and J ends, which lost 3 bases and 5 bases, there was a span of 16 bases. The CDR3 is CASSFSAGGGTEAFF. DNA for the CDR3: TGTGCCAGCAGTTTTTCTGCAGGAGGTGGGACTGAAGCTTTCTTT.

The rearrangement uses TRBV7-2 and TRBJ2-3; a weak D match, TRBD2 (6 bases). Looked up from germline, CDR1 is SGHTA and CDR2 is FQGNSA. V gave up 1 base and J gave up 4 bases, with 15 bases separating them. The CDR3 spans 16 residues. The CDR3 sequence: CASSLGGKGGADTQYF. The CDR3 region has the DNA TGTGCCAGCAGCTTAGGAGGGAAAGGAGGGGCAGATACGCAGTATTTT.